This T cell receptor (beta chain) was profiled in a study of cytomegalovirus exposure and HLA in healthy donors. Looking at the study overall: An early data release held tens of millions of unique TCRs from HLA-typed donors. General study points: TCR beta V- and J-gene trimming was later associated with a missense DCLRE1C variant.

The trim removed 5 bases at V and 2 bases at J, leaving 5 bases unmatched. The germline CDR1 and CDR2 sequences are MDHEN and SYDVKM. The CDR3 extends over 16 amino acids. The PCR was carried out with 60 Vbeta primers and 13 Jbeta primers. Data came from immunoSEQ multiplex PCR; TCRdb stores just in-frame clones and leaves some out. The table has around 140,000 clones, approximately 87% seen once; the top ten hold about 5.5%. On this clone: Its antigen is unidentified.

The sequenced sample consisted of PBMCs. The V call is TRBV28, the J call TRBJ2-7, with 14 bases that match TRBD2. This TCR came from a woman in her 30s in good health and CMV-seronegative. The CDR3 DNA sequence: TGTGCCAGCAGTAAGGGACTAGCGGGGGCCACCTACGAGCAGTACTTC. It specifies CASSKGLAGATYEQYF.